Listed below are T cell receptor beta chains from one sample, sequenced in a study of technical replicates of blood from several donors. Assay: immunoSEQ multiplex PCR; the TCRdb copy retains only in-frame clones and omits some. The repertoire holds 15,000 or so clones, roughly 89% seen once, with around an eighth in the top ten. Source material: PBMCs. All receptors derive from a human donor in good health. CDR3s leave out the opening cysteine and the closing phenylalanine or tryptophan. The order of the fields is V gene, CDR3 protein.

TRBV4-2,ASSPRTGENTEAF
TRBV10-3,AITEGTDINEQF
TRBV11-2,ASSLDWGLGYNEQF
TRBV6-6,ASSPVAGSSYNEQF
TRBV7-9,ASSFSADTQY
TRBV9,ASSGAGTRWDEQF
TRBV30,AWTPPGDGRRQAF
TRBV5-1,ASSFGQGGGYT
TRBV28,ASSRPPGQGDYGYT
TRBV7-7,ASSLGGSGNTDTQY
TRBV10-3,AISLLAGQSYEQY
TRBV30,ASPLSRDRGYYGYT
TRBV11-2,ASRSTGTGAGAGELF
TRBV2,ASDEPLSYEQY
TRBV27,ASSYGAGQPQH
TRBV5-1,ASSLAGTGGNSYEQY
TRBV6-1,ASRPRQGAYEQY
TRBV5-1,ASSLNLAETNEQF
TRBV2,ASRGTGTEKLF
TRBV30,AWTLQGLEKLF
TRBV30,AWSVTVSKQY
TRBV5-1,ASSRTSGSSTDTQY
TRBV27,ASSLGGRGVGTDTQY
TRBV4-1,ASSQDRDSLNQPQH
TRBV4-2,ASSQDRVNLAYEQY
TRBV10-1,ASSPDGGSGLASTQY
TRBV2,ASNPAGDHNEQF
TRBV5-4,ASSREALDANYGYT
TRBV25-1,ASSEGWTGGIDTQY
TRBV5-1,ASSKGTSGNNEQF
TRBV6-1,ASSEPSTDTQY
TRBV7-6,ASSLELAGTTDTQY
TRBV29-1,SGTGDTNEAF
TRBV5-6,ASSEPGTPEAF
TRBV29-1,SVARDSGLEQY
TRBV5-1,ASSLGQGGDTQY
TRBV6-5,ASTLRPGPPGELF
TRBV7-2,ASSLSGLAGRDTQY
TRBV9,ASSVEGRGIDTQY
TRBV4-1,ASSQDSGWEGLAGEQF
TRBV13,ASSLGTIGLAGSSYEQY
TRBV11-1,ASSYPGGLPTDTQY
TRBV30,AWSEDKHEQF
TRBV19,ATKPRGGPYEQY
TRBV7-9,ASSASGRGYEQY
TRBV13,ASSPPMLETQY
TRBV2,ASARTENTEAF
TRBV4-1,ASSRGQPLLSYEQY
TRBV27,ASSFRGSGELF
TRBV7-9,ASSLGSAGVGHEQF
TRBV2,ASKPGLAGLSTQY
TRBV30,AWSPLRANYGYT
TRBV14,ASSQDGTASIGGYT
TRBV7-3,ASSLREGDTQY
TRBV1,TSSQEPRDRATVHSNQPQH
TRBV19,ASSIDLAGGTDEQY
TRBV11-2,ASSLVGELTDTQY
TRBV19,ASSLMSGANVLT
TRBV30,ACAGLAGNTEAF